This T cell receptor beta chain was recovered during a study of control samples from healthy donors and cancer patients. Some clones are missing from TCRdb's copy, which holds only in-frame ones; the method was immunoSEQ multiplex PCR. The sample lists under 130,000 clones, around 82% occurring once. The length of the CDR3 is 14 residues. Trimming stripped 6 bases from V and 4 bases from J, with 12 bases between. The germline V gene has CDR1 MDHEN and CDR2 SYDVKM. The chain uses TRBV28 and TRBJ1-4, with a tentative D call TRBD1 (5 bases). Source material: blood. The clonotype was recovered from a woman aged 45-65 years in good health. For the CDR3, the DNA is TGTGCCAGCAGAGCGACAGTTTTTAATGAAAAACTGTTTTTT. Protein sequence: CASRATVFNEKLFF.